This record looks at one TCR beta chain sequence and its context. Its specificity is not known. This record comes from a study of T cells in Graves' hyperthyroidism and ophthalmopathy. Study-wide context: Blood was drawn when the patient was first diagnosed and still untreated. Study-level points and caveats: Model output signaled ophthalmopathy a median 6.5 months ahead of onset. Also found in blood were most expanded thyroid clonotypes above 0.001.

Germline V lookup: CDR1 SQVTM, CDR2 ANQGSEA. Trimming pared 5 bases from V and 3 bases from J, leaving 16 bases between. The CDR3 is made up of 14 amino acids. TCR beta CDR3 regions were amplified from RNA. First-round RT-PCR with HTBI primers amplified the TCR CDR3 region. A single record per CDR3 protein comes from TCRdb applying MiXCR to the multiplex PCR reads. The sample consists of 500,000 or so distinct CDR3 sequences, 17% of them appearing once. Each 10 ml fresh peripheral blood draw supplied the PBMCs. This chain joins TRBV29-1 and TRBJ1-1, with D perhaps TRBD1 (5 bases). This receptor was identified in a woman aged 18 to 35 with Graves' ophthalmopathy. Material: blood. CDR3 nucleotides: TGCAGCGTTCAGAGGATCAAACAGGACACTGAAGCTTTCTTT. This sequence encodes CSVQRIKQDTEAFF.